This TCR beta chain was sequenced in a study of shared clonotypes between healthy human individuals. Study information: Researchers assigned three CD4 naive, three CD4 memory, two CD8 naive and one CD8 memory plate to each donor.

Generated by immunoSEQ multiplex PCR, the TCRdb table keeps only in-frame clones and is missing some. The repertoire holds 800,000 to 1,200,000 clones, with about four fifths as singletons. The length of the CDR3 is 16 residues. The V segment lost 4 bases and the J segment 2 bases; nucleotides outside the gene matches: 10. CDR1 MGHRA and CDR2 YSYEKL come from the germline V gene. This clone was detected only once. What it binds is not known. General study results and limits: Limitation of the genetic and exposure-history diversity represented came from the few donors. Incompleteness in sorted-subset sequencing, despite large depth, was shown by rarefaction.

The receptor's source is a man between 18 and 35 years old in good health. Some clones in this sample may be carry-over from other donors' samples. J is TRBJ1-1 and V is TRBV4-1, with 7 bases aligning to TRBD1. The sequencing input was memory CD4+ T cells from PBMCs. As for subset: CD45RA-negative fraction. CDR3 protein: CASSPRTGLPNTEAFF. The CDR3 nucleotides are TGCGCCAGCAGCCCCCGGACAGGCTTGCCAAACACTGAAGCTTTCTTT.